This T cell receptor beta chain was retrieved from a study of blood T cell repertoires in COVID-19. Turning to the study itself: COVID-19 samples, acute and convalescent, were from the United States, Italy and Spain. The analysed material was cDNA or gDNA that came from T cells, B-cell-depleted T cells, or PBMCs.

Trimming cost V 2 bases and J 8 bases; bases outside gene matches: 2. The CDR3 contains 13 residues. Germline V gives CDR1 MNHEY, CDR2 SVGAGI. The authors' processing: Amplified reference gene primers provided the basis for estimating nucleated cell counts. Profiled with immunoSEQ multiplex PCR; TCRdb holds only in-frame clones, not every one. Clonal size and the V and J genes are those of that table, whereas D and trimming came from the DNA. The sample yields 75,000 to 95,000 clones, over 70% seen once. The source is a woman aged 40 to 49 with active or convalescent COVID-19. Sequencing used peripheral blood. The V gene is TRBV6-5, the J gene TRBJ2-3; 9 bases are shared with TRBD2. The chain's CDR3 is CASSYQREATQYF. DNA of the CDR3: TGTGCCAGCAGTTACCAGCGGGAGGCTACGCAGTATTTT.